Listed below are T cell receptor beta chains from one sample, sequenced in a study of shared clonotypes between healthy human individuals. Data came from immunoSEQ multiplex PCR; TCRdb stores just in-frame clones and leaves some out. This repertoire shows about 710,000 clones, around 73% found once; its top ten account for around 2%. The sequenced material came from memory CD4+ T cells sorted from blood. Receptor source: a woman aged 25 to 39 in good health. CDR3s include the opening cysteine and the closing phenylalanine or tryptophan. The order of the fields is J gene, V gene, D gene, clone size, CDR3 DNA, CDR3 protein. A D gene is named only where the DNA matches it firmly. Clone size is stated in some rows and not others, as once, few, many or a class when expanded.

J: TRBJ1-2; V: TRBV5-8; D: -; size: -; DNA: TGTGCCAGCAGCTATCCAGGGAGGGACTATGGCTACACCTTC; CDR3: CASSYPGRDYGYTF
J: TRBJ1-5; V: TRBV15; D: -; size: once; DNA: TGTGCCACCAGCAGAGAAGGCAGGGGTGGAGGCAATCAGCCCCAGCATTTT; CDR3: CATSREGRGGGNQPQHF
J: TRBJ2-1; V: TRBV7-8; D: TRBD2; size: -; DNA: TGTGCCAGCAGCGACGCGGGACTAGTCGTATATGAGCAGTTCTTC; CDR3: CASSDAGLVVYEQFF
J: TRBJ2-7; V: TRBV7-2; D: -; size: -; DNA: TGTGCCAGCAGCAATCTCCGGGGTCTCGAGCAGTACTTC; CDR3: CASSNLRGLEQYF
J: TRBJ1-1; V: TRBV27; D: TRBD1; size: few; DNA: TGTGCCAGCAGTACTAGACAGGGAAGGACTGAAGCTTTCTTT; CDR3: CASSTRQGRTEAFF
J: TRBJ2-3; V: TRBV5-1; D: TRBD2; size: -; DNA: TGCGCCAGCAGCCGGACTAGCGGCACAGATACGCAGTATTTT; CDR3: CASSRTSGTDTQYF
J: TRBJ2-1; V: TRBV9; D: -; size: few; DNA: TGTGCCAGCAGCGGGGACCTTTCGATTACCAATGAGCAGTTCTTC; CDR3: CASSGDLSITNEQFF
J: TRBJ2-5; V: TRBV5-1; D: -; size: -; DNA: TGCGCCAGCAGCTTGGCCGGCCTAGGTGCGGAGACCCAGTACTTC; CDR3: CASSLAGLGAETQYF
J: TRBJ2-1; V: TRBV5-3; D: -; size: -; DNA: TGTGCCAGAAGCATTGACAGCCATGAGCAGTTCTTC; CDR3: CARSIDSHEQFF
J: TRBJ2-7; V: TRBV2; D: TRBD2; size: -; DNA: TGTGCCAGCATGTATGGGCGGGGGAGTTACGAGCAGTACTTC; CDR3: CASMYGRGSYEQYF
J: TRBJ1-2; V: TRBV19; D: -; size: -; DNA: TGTGCCACCTCTGGGCGAATTAACTATGGCTACACCTTC; CDR3: CATSGRINYGYTF
J: TRBJ1-5; V: TRBV7-3; D: -; size: -; DNA: TGTGCCAGCAGCACCGACACCCTAAGCAATCAGCCCCAGCATTTT; CDR3: CASSTDTLSNQPQHF
J: TRBJ2-2; V: TRBV28; D: TRBD2; size: -; DNA: TGTGCCAGCAGCCTTCGACTAGCGGGAGGGCATAACGGGGAGCTGTTTTTT; CDR3: CASSLRLAGGHNGELFF
J: TRBJ2-7; V: TRBV5-1; D: -; size: -; DNA: TGCGCCAGCAGCTTGGATAGTTCGAGTGTGAGCGAGCAGTACTTC; CDR3: CASSLDSSSVSEQYF
J: TRBJ2-7; V: TRBV25-1; D: -; size: -; DNA: TGTGCCAGCAGTGAATTAAATCGCTACGAGCAGTACTTC; CDR3: CASSELNRYEQYF
J: TRBJ2-1; V: TRBV6-5; D: -; size: -; DNA: TGTGCCAGCAGTTTGGCGTCCCCCTCCTACAATGAGCAGTTCTTC; CDR3: CASSLASPSYNEQFF
J: TRBJ1-4; V: TRBV5-1; D: TRBD1; size: -; DNA: TGCGCCAGCAGCTTGGGGACAGGGTCTGAAAAACTGTTTTTT; CDR3: CASSLGTGSEKLFF
J: TRBJ2-2; V: TRBV7-9; D: -; size: -; DNA: TGTGCCAGCAGCCGTCTCCAGGGGTGGACCGGGGAGCTGTTTTTT; CDR3: CASSRLQGWTGELFF
J: TRBJ2-7; V: TRBV6-1; D: -; size: -; DNA: TGTGCCGGGGGGAAGGGGACATCAGGCTACGAGCAGTACTTC; CDR3: CAGGKGTSGYEQYF
J: TRBJ2-2; V: TRBV5-1; D: TRBD1; size: -; DNA: TGCGCCAGCAGCATTATGACAGGGCTTAGTTTCCCCGGGGAGCTGTTTTTT; CDR3: CASSIMTGLSFPGELFF
J: TRBJ2-7; V: TRBV7-2; D: TRBD1; size: -; DNA: TGTGCCAGCAGCTTGTGGGGACAGGGCTCCTACGAGCAGTACTTC; CDR3: CASSLWGQGSYEQYF
J: TRBJ2-1; V: TRBV5-1; D: -; size: few; DNA: TGCGCCAGCAGCTTGGACAGGGTCGCCTACAATGAGCAGTTCTTC; CDR3: CASSLDRVAYNEQFF
J: TRBJ2-3; V: TRBV5-6; D: -; size: -; DNA: TGTGCCAGCACCGGGGTGGAGGGGTTCACAGATACGCAGTATTTT; CDR3: CASTGVEGFTDTQYF
J: TRBJ1-2; V: TRBV19; D: -; size: many; DNA: TGTGCCAGTAGTTGGGTCTCCAAACAGTATGGCTACACCTTC; CDR3: CASSWVSKQYGYTF
J: TRBJ2-7; V: TRBV2; D: TRBD2; size: -; DNA: TGTGCCAGCAGGATAGCGGGAGTATACGAGCAGTACTTC; CDR3: CASRIAGVYEQYF
J: TRBJ1-1; V: TRBV19; D: -; size: -; DNA: TGTGCCAGTAGTCTCCGGGGATCCAACACTGAAGCTTTCTTT; CDR3: CASSLRGSNTEAFF
J: TRBJ1-1; V: TRBV2; D: -; size: -; DNA: TGTGCCAGCAGTGTAGAGGAGGGAGGGAACACTGAAGCTTTCTTT; CDR3: CASSVEEGGNTEAFF
J: TRBJ2-5; V: TRBV20-1; D: -; size: -; DNA: -; CDR3: CSAYFGETQYF
J: TRBJ2-3; V: TRBV7-9; D: -; size: -; DNA: TGTGCCAGCAGCTTAGCGGTTTCTGTCAGCGGGTTGACAGATACGCAGTATTTT; CDR3: CASSLAVSVSGLTDTQYF
J: TRBJ2-5; V: TRBV29-1; D: -; size: -; DNA: TGCAGCGTTGAACGCGGGTCGGAGACCCAGTACTTC; CDR3: CSVERGSETQYF
J: TRBJ2-7; V: TRBV7-3; D: TRBD1; size: -; DNA: TGTGCCAGCAGCTCTCATGCCGGGACAGGGACGGGCGAGCAGTACTTC; CDR3: CASSSHAGTGTGEQYF
J: TRBJ1-1; V: TRBV11-2; D: TRBD1; size: -; DNA: TGTGCCAGCACCGACATCCGCGCAGGGGGAGGCAGCACTGAAGCTTTCTTT; CDR3: CASTDIRAGGGSTEAFF
J: TRBJ1-2; V: TRBV19; D: TRBD1; size: few; DNA: TGTGCCAGTAGTAGAAGTACCGGGACAGGGGGTAACTATGGCTACACCTTC; CDR3: CASSRSTGTGGNYGYTF